The next 19 T cell receptor beta chains were all read from a single sample in a study of response to subunit inactivated influenza vaccine. Each CDR3 protein gets one entry after TCRdb re-called the RT-PCR reads with MiXCR. The sample contains over 150,000 distinct CDR3 sequences, roughly 10% of which appear only once. The input for sequencing was non-naive T cells sorted from PBMCs, taken roughly 48 days after vaccination. These receptors were taken from a man aged 45 to 65 who received an inactivated influenza vaccine.

This clonotype has ten or more counts. The J gene is TRBJ1-1, the V gene TRBV9; no reliable D call. There are 16 residues in the CDR3. CDR1 SGDLS and CDR2 YYNGEE come from the germline V gene. Trimming removed 4 bases from V and 2 bases from J, with 18 bases in between. The CDR3 spells CASSPSPHRVNTEAFF. Written as DNA, the CDR3 is TGTGCCAGCAGCCCCAGCCCCCATAGAGTCAACACTGAAGCTTTCTTT.

This clonotype has only a few counts. The genes are TRBV12-3 or TRBV12-4 and TRBJ1-3, with D possibly matching TRBD1 (6 bases). Trimming left V 2 bases short and J 2 bases short, with 13 bases between. The CDR3 runs to 16 residues. The CDR3: CASSLRGPGAGNTIYF. The CDR3, as DNA: TGTGCCAGCAGTTTACGGGGGCCAGGCGCTGGAAACACCATATATTTT.

This clonotype was detected only a few times. This chain links TRBV11-1 with TRBJ2-1; 7 nucleotides agree with TRBD1. The CDR3 sequence is 18 residues long. Germline V gene sequence: CDR1 SGHAT, CDR2 FQDESV (reference sequence). J lost 3 bases, V lost 5 bases, and 16 bases had no gene match. CDR3 in amino acids: CASSVLQGSPHFYNEQFF. CDR3 bases: TGTGCCAGCAGCGTACTACAGGGGTCTCCCCACTTCTACAATGAGCAGTTCTTC.

The rearrangement uses TRBV7-8 and TRBJ2-5; D perhaps matches TRBD1 (6 bases). Germline V gene sequence: CDR1 SGHVS, CDR2 FQNEAQ. V lost 0 bases to trimming and J lost 5 bases, with 13 bases between them. The CDR3 spans 15 residues. The CDR3, as DNA: TGTGCCAGCAGCTTAGCGGGACACGACGGGGAGACCCAGTACTTC. This gives the protein CASSLAGHDGETQYF.

This clonotype was counted at least ten times. The CDR3 spells CASSLGAPRREQFF. The CDR3 DNA sequence: TGCGCCAGCAGCTTGGGGGCGCCGAGGAGGGAGCAGTTCTTC. The gene calls are TRBV5-1 and TRBJ2-1, with D possibly being TRBD2 (5 bases). The germline gives CDR1 SGHRS, CDR2 YFSETQ. CDR3 length equals 14 residues. V lost 0 bases to trimming and J lost 10 bases, with 14 bases between them.

About this clonotype: A much larger clone sits a single nucleotide away, making a read error possible. The rearrangement joins TRBV11-2 to TRBJ1-1; D gene unclear. V was shortened by 1 base and J by 1 base, with 4 bases between the two germline ends. Germline V gives CDR1 SGHAT, CDR2 FQNNGV. This CDR3 has 13 amino acids. Written as DNA, the CDR3 is TGTGCCAGCAGCTTAGTAGAGAACACTGAAGCTTTCTTT. Translated, it gives CASSLVENTEAFF. Full variable domain (rest looked up from reference TRBV11-2 and TRBJ1-1): EAGVAQSPRYKIIEKRQSVAFWCNPISGHATLYWYQQILGQGPKLLIQFQNNGVVDDSQLPKDRFSAERLKGVDSTLKIQPAKLEDSAVYLCASSLVENTEAFFGQGTRLTVV.

The table lists this clonotype with a few counts. The chain employs TRBV11-2 and TRBJ2-5, with D unresolved. The CDR3 loop spans 14 amino acids. Germline V CDR1 and CDR2: SGHAT, FQNNGV. V lost 8 bases and J 1 base, leaving 14 bases between the germline ends. As DNA, the CDR3 is TGTGCCAGCGTCCCCCGGCGGTCCCAAGAGACCCAGTACTTC. This codes for CASVPRRSQETQYF.

In its sample, this clonotype was seen a few times. The chain couples TRBV20-1 to TRBJ1-1, with D maybe TRBD1 (5 bases). V gave up 1 base and J gave up 5 bases, with 14 bases separating them. The CDR3 runs to 14 residues. Germline V gene lookup returns CDR1 DFQATT and CDR2 SNEGSKA (reference sequence). The CDR3 nucleotides are TGCAGTGCTAGAGTTGCGGGGGAGAGGACTGAAGCTTTCTTT. It codes for CSARVAGERTEAFF.

Many counts were recorded for this clonotype. The CDR3 coding sequence is TGTGCCAGCAGCCAAGCTCTATTGGGGGCCAAAAACATTCAGTACTTC. The encoded protein is CASSQALLGAKNIQYF. The chain uses TRBV3-1 and TRBJ2-4; D ambiguous. The V gene's germline CDR1 is LGHDT and CDR2 YNNKEL (reference sequence). The CDR3 length is 16 residues. Deletions cut 1 base from V and 1 base from J, with 11 bases between.

The V gene is TRBV5-6, the J gene TRBJ2-5; 8 bases align to TRBD2. CDR1 SGHDT and CDR2 YYEEEE come from the germline V gene. V shed 6 bases, J shed 3 bases, and the junction held 7 bases outside the gene matches. The CDR3 covers 14 residues. The CDR3 region has the DNA TGTGCCAGCATCTGGGGACTAGGAGAAGAGACCCAGTACTTC. As protein: CASIWGLGEETQYF.

The rearrangement links TRBV20-1 to TRBJ2-7, with 8 positions matching TRBD2. Germline assignment: CDR1 DFQATT and CDR2 SNEGSKA (reference sequence). Unmatched junction bases numbered 8, after V lost 1 base and J lost 3 bases. There are 15 residues in the CDR3. The CDR3 is CSARGPASGYYEQYF. In DNA, the CDR3 is TGCAGTGCTAGAGGCCCGGCTAGCGGGTACTACGAGCAGTACTTC.

This clonotype was found a few times. The chain carries TRBV7-9 and TRBJ2-2, with 8 positions matching TRBD1. The CDR3 is 14 residues long. V shed 8 bases and J 3 bases; nucleotides not matched to a gene: 5. The germline gives CDR1 SEHNR, CDR2 FQNEAQ (reference sequence). Here the CDR3 reads CASRDRGYTGELFF. The CDR3 nucleotides are TGTGCCAGCCGCGACAGGGGATACACCGGGGAGCTGTTTTTT. Supplemented by reference TRBV7-9 and TRBJ2-2, the full variable domain reads DTGVSQNPRHKITKRGQNVTFRCDPISEHNRLYWYRQTLGQGPEFLTYFQNEAQLEKSRLLSDRFSAERPKGSFSTLEIQRTEQGDSAMYLCASRDRGYTGELFFGEGSRLTVL.

In this sample, this clonotype turned up many times. The gene calls are TRBV12-3 or TRBV12-4 and TRBJ2-7; D is possibly TRBD2 (6 bases). Trimming stripped 6 bases from V and 2 bases from J, with 11 bases between. The CDR3 is made up of 13 amino acids. CDR3 sequence (DNA): TGTGCCAGCAGCGGGGGAAGTGCCTACGAGCAGTACTTC. Protein product: CASSGGSAYEQYF.

The rearrangement uses TRBV7-9 and TRBJ2-3; 8 nucleotides align to TRBD2. V was clipped by 5 bases and J by 4 bases; unmatched bases: 11. This CDR3 spans 16 amino acids. Germline CDR1 SEHNR, CDR2 FQNEAQ (reference sequence). CDR3 in DNA: TGTGCCAGCAGCCCGATTCGGGGGGGGTCAGCAGATACGCAGTATTTT. It codes for CASSPIRGGSADTQYF.

There are a few counts of this clonotype. The CDR3 nucleotides read TGCGCCAGCAGCCAAGCAGGGGGCCGCGAGCAGTACTTC. Translating it yields CASSQAGGREQYF. This chain joins TRBV4-3 and TRBJ2-7; 8 bases are shared with TRBD1. Germline assignment: CDR1 LGHNA and CDR2 YSLEER. The CDR3 sequence is 13 residues long. V trimming: 1 base; J trimming: 6 bases; junction bases outside the gene matches: 2.

This clonotype was observed a handful of times. The rearrangement links TRBV20-1 to TRBJ2-7; D ambiguous. The germline V and J ends were trimmed by 1 base and 3 bases, with 10 bases remaining between them. The CDR3 sequence is 13 residues long. CDR1 is DFQATT, CDR2 SNEGSKA, per germline (reference sequence). CDR3 coding DNA: TGCAGTGCTAGAGCGCCGCAGAACTACGAGCAGTACTTC. Encoded protein: CSARAPQNYEQYF.

This clonotype has a count of ten or more. The chain couples TRBV10-1 to TRBJ2-7, with D unresolved. The germline CDR1 and CDR2 sequences are WNHNN and SYGVQD (reference sequence). This CDR3 spans 12 amino acids. The V end lost 6 bases, the J end lost 5 bases, and 11 bases lay between the germline ends. The CDR3 bases are TGCGCCAGCAGCCGGCTAGAAAACGAGCAGTACTTC. Translating it yields CASSRLENEQYF.

This clonotype was picked up many times. The V call is TRBV4-3, the J call TRBJ2-2; D uncertain. V lost 4 bases to trimming and J lost 3 bases, with 12 bases between them. The CDR3 loop spans 15 amino acids. The germline V gene encodes CDR1 LGHNA and CDR2 YSLEER. Written as DNA, the CDR3 is TGCGCCAGCAGCCGACCAGTCCTGTACACCGGGGAGCTGTTTTTT. This translates into CASSRPVLYTGELFF.

This clonotype has a count of ten or more. The chain recombines TRBV3-1 with TRBJ1-5, with a weak D call TRBD1 (5 bases). This CDR3 has 17 amino acids. The germline V and J ends were trimmed by 0 bases and 3 bases, with 15 bases remaining between them. Germline lookup yields CDR1 LGHDT and CDR2 YNNKEL (reference sequence). CDR3 DNA: TGTGCCAGCAGCCAAGAATTTCGGGGACCGAACAATCAGCCCCAGCATTTT. It is translated as CASSQEFRGPNNQPQHF.